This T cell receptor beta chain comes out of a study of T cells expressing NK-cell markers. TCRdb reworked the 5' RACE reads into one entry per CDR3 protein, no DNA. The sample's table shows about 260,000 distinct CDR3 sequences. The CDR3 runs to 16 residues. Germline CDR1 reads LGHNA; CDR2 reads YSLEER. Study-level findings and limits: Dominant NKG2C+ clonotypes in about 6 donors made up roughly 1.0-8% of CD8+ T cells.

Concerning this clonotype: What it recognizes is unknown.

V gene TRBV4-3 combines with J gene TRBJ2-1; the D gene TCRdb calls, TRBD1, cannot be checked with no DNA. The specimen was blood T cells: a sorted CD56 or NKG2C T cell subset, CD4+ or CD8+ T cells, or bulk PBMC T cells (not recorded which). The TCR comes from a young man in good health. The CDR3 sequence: CASSRFPDSSYNEQFF.